Sequencing of this T cell receptor beta chain was carried out in a study of human T cells and chemical hapten exposure. Study information: Patients, mostly women, had alopecia areata, alopecia totalis or alopecia universalis.

This clonotype was seen repeatedly, ten times or more. What it binds is unknown. Unique molecular identifiers were linked by the library to individual cDNA molecules. TCRdb processed the RACE reads anew with MiXCR; each CDR3 protein has one entry. The sample carries about 250,000 distinct CDR3 sequences, just under 8% recorded once. Time point of the sample: pre-sensitization, week 0. Treatment in this sample: therapeutic diphenylcyclopropenone sensitization with weekly scalp DPC. Each patch test followed a blood draw. Study-wide points: Among expanded TCRs, significantly more large CDR3 similarity clusters formed than among controls.

The CDR3 length is 16 residues. In germline, CDR1 is SGHAT, CDR2 FQNNGV. V was trimmed by 1 base and J by 2 bases, leaving 11 bases between them. Specimen: whole blood, collected in connection with sensitization to the hapten diphenylcyclopropenone (DPC). This chain joins TRBV11-2 and TRBJ2-2; a weak D match, TRBD2 (7 bases). This clonotype was obtained from a man between 18 and 29 years old with alopecia areata. Some clones in this sample may be carry-over from other donors' samples. The CDR3 DNA sequence: TGTGCCAGCAGCTTAGGCGGGGGCGTTAACACCGGGGAGCTGTTTTTT. The encoded protein is CASSLGGGVNTGELFF.